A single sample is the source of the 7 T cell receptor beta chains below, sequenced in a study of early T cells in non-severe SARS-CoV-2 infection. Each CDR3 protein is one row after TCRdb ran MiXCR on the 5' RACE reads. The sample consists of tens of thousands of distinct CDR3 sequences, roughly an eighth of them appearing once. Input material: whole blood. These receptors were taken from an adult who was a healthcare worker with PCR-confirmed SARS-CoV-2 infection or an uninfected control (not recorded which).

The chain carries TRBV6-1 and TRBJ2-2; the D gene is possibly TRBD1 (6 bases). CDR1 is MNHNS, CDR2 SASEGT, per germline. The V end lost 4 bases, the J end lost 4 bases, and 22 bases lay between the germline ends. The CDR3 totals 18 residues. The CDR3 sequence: CASSGGQGKVRSTGELFF. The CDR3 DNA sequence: TGTGCCAGCAGTGGGGGCCAGGGGAAGGTCCGCAGCACCGGGGAGCTGTTTTTT.

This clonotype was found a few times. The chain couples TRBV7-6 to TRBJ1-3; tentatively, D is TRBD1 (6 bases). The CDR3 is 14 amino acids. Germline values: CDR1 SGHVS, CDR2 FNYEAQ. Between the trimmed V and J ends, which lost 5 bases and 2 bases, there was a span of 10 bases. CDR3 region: CASSARTAGNTIYF. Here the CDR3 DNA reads TGTGCCAGCAGCGCGAGGACAGCTGGAAACACCATATATTTT.

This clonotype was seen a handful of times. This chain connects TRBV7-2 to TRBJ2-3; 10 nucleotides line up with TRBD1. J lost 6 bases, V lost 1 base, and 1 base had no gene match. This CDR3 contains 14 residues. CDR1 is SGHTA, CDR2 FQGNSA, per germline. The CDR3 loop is CASSLGQGADTQYF. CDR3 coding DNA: TGTGCCAGCAGCTTAGGACAGGGGGCTGATACGCAGTATTTT.

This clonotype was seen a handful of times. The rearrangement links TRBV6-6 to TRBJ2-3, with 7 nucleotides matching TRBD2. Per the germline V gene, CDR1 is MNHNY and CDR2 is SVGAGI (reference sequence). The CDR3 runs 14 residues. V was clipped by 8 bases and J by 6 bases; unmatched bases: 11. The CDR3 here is CASDLAGGKDTQYF. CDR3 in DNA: TGTGCCAGCGACTTAGCGGGCGGGAAGGATACGCAGTATTTT.

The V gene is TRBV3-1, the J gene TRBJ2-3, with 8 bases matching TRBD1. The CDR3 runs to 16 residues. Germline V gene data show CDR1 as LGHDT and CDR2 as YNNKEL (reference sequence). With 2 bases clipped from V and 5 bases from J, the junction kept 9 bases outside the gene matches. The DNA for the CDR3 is TGTGCCAGCAGCCAACGGACAGGGAGGTTAAGAGATACGCAGTATTTT. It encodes CASSQRTGRLRDTQYF.

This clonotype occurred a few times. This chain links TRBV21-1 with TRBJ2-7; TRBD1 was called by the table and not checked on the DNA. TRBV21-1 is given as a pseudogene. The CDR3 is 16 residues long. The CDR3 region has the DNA TGTGCCAGCAGCTCGCGCCGCCAGACAGGGTCCTACGAGCAGTACTTC. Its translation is CASSSRRQTGSYEQYF.

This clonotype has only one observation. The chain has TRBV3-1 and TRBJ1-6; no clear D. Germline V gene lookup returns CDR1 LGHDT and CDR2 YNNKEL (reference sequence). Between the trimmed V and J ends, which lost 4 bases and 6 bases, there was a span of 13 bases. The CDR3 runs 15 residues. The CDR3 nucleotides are TGTGCCAGCAGCCGCCCCGGGCCGACTAATTCACCCCTCCACTTT. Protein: CASSRPGPTNSPLHF.